A selection of T cell receptor beta chains follows, all from one sample in a study of metastatic and nonmetastatic thyroid tumors. TCRdb re-called the PCR reads via MiXCR. The sample lists 30,000 to 40,000 clones, about 15% occurring once. What was sequenced was blood. The receptor source for this set is a male donor with papillary thyroid cancer or a benign thyroid nodule (not recorded which). Some clones in this sample may be carry-over from other donors' samples. CDR3s include the opening cysteine and the closing phenylalanine or tryptophan. A D gene is named only where the DNA matches it firmly. Only some rows state a clone size, as once, few, many or a class for expanded clones.

TRBJ2-1 19 many TRBV5-8 TRBD2 TGTGCCAGCAGCTTGGTCGGACTAGCGGGAGTGGAAGGGACGAATGAGCAGTTCTTC CASSLVGLAGVEGTNEQFF
TRBJ1-5 14 many TRBV6-1 . TGTGCCAGCAGTGAATCTGTGGGCGATCAGCCCCAGCATTTT CASSESVGDQPQHF
TRBJ1-5 16 many TRBV7-2 . TGTGCCAGCAGCTTAGCGGGGGGTTGGAGCAATCAGCCCCAGCATTTT CASSLAGGWSNQPQHF
TRBJ1-3 13 many TRBV30 . TGTGCCTGGAGTGAAGGTCCTGGAAACACCATATATTTT CAWSEGPGNTIYF
TRBJ2-7 13 many TRBV19 TRBD1 TGTGCCCCCAGAGGCAGGGGGATAAACGAGCAGTACTTC CAPRGRGINEQYF
TRBJ2-1 12 many TRBV7-9 . TGTGCCACCGACACGGCCTACAATGAGCAGTTCTTC CATDTAYNEQFF
TRBJ2-5 13 many TRBV20-1 TRBD2 TGCAGTGCTGGGTTAGCGGGACAAGAGACCCAGTACTTC CSAGLAGQETQYF
TRBJ1-1 18 . TRBV6-1 TRBD1 TGTGCCAGCAGTGAAGCTCACAGGGGGACAGGGATGAACACTGAAGCTTTCTTT CASSEAHRGTGMNTEAFF
TRBJ2-7 19 . TRBV15 . TGTGCCACCAGCAGAGATTTGCCCAGTACAGGGTCACTCTATTCCGAGCAGTACTTC CATSRDLPSTGSLYSEQYF
TRBJ2-1 15 many TRBV11-1 . TGTGCCAGCAGCTTCGGACAGAGCTCCTACAATGAGCAGTTCTTC CASSFGQSSYNEQFF
TRBJ2-1 16 many TRBV27 TRBD2 TGTGCCAGCAAGCCCGGGACTAGCGGGATCGACAATGAGCAGTTCTTC CASKPGTSGIDNEQFF
TRBJ1-6 12 many TRBV25-1 . TGTGCCAGCAGGGCCCCGGGTTCACCCCTCCACTTT CASRAPGSPLHF
TRBJ2-4 14 many TRBV11-2 . TGTGCCAGCAGCTCGGGACTAGCCAAAAACATTCAGTACTTC CASSSGLAKNIQYF
TRBJ2-2 12 medium-sized TRBV28 . TGTGCCAGCAGTGACCAGGACGGGGAGCTGTTTTTT CASSDQDGELFF
TRBJ1-1 12 many TRBV19 . TGTGCCAGTACCACCCAGGGCACTGAAGCTTTCTTT CASTTQGTEAFF
TRBJ1-2 16 many TRBV11-1 TRBD1 TGTGCCAGCAGTCCTGAATCCGGGACAGGGCTAGGTGGCTACACCTTC CASSPESGTGLGGYTF
TRBJ1-6 14 many TRBV3-1 . TGTGCCAGCAGCCAAGAGCCGGGTGGGTCACCCCTCCACTTT CASSQEPGGSPLHF
TRBJ2-1 14 many TRBV30 . TGTGCCTGGACTCCGACTAGTTTCTACAATGAGCAGTTCTTC CAWTPTSFYNEQFF
TRBJ2-5 14 many TRBV20-1 . TGCAGTGCTATCGGTTTGACGGTTGACGAGACCCAGTACTTC CSAIGLTVDETQYF
TRBJ1-1 14 many TRBV25-1 . TGTGCCAGCAGTGACCCACCCCGAGTGGCTGAAGCTTTCTTT CASSDPPRVAEAFF
TRBJ2-7 11 many TRBV2 . TGTGCCAGCAGTTCCTCCTACGAGCAGTACTTC CASSSSYEQYF
TRBJ2-7 15 . TRBV28 . TGTGCCAGCAGTTTATGGGGTGTCTCCCCACGGGAGCAGTACTTC CASSLWGVSPREQYF
TRBJ1-1 14 many TRBV10-3 . TGTGCCATCAGTGGACGAACCAATCCCATTGAAGCTTTCTTT CAISGRTNPIEAFF
TRBJ2-7 14 many TRBV5-1 TRBD2 TGCGCCAGCAGCCCGGAAGGCGGGAGCTACGAGCAGTACTTC CASSPEGGSYEQYF
TRBJ2-5 14 many TRBV4-1 . TGCGCCAGCAGCCAGGGGGCGTCAATCGAGACCCAGTACTTC CASSQGASIETQYF